Following are 20 T cell receptor beta chains from one sample sequenced in a study of spatial heterogeneity in lung cancer. TCRdb redid the calling of the 5' RACE reads with MiXCR, one entry per CDR3 protein. The table includes around 110,000 distinct CDR3 sequences, 12% detected once. Stated time point: blood at routine non-recurrence follow-up after resection. Unsorted whole RNA of tumor, nontumor lung or frozen PBMC was sequenced. This specimen was PBMCs, taken at follow-up. These receptors were obtained from a male donor with early-stage non-small cell lung cancer.

As for this clonotype: The junction shows a germline mismatch at one end, possibly a read error. This chain uses TRBV28 with TRBJ1-5; D unclear. This CDR3 is 14 amino acids long. Germline lookup yields CDR1 MDHEN and CDR2 SYDVKM. The CDR3 reads CASSPPLGNQPRHF. The DNA for the CDR3 is TGTGCCAGCAGTCCCCCCTTGGGCAATCAGCCCCGGCATTTT. Variable domain in full (rest from reference TRBV28 and TRBJ1-5): DVKVTQSSRYLVKRTGEKVFLECVQDMDHENMFWYRQDPGLGLRLIYFSYDVKMKEKGDIPEGYSVSREKKERFSLILESASTNQTSMYLCASSPPLGNQPRHFGDGTRLSIL.

This clonotype was counted only a few times. The J gene is TRBJ2-3, the V gene TRBV4-3, with 12 bases matching TRBD2. The J segment lost 5 bases and the V segment lost 0 bases, leaving 6 bases of the junction unmatched. This CDR3 spans 17 amino acids. Per germline, CDR1 LGHNA and CDR2 YSLEER. Written as DNA, the CDR3 is TGCGCCAGCAGCCAAGAGGGTCTAGCGGGGGGGCGAGATACGCAGTATTTT. This gives the protein CASSQEGLAGGRDTQYF.

This clonotype appeared many times. The genes are TRBV4-3 and TRBJ2-5; 14 nucleotides align to TRBD2. The V segment lost 5 bases and the J segment 2 bases; nucleotides outside the gene matches: 7. The CDR3 is 17 amino acids. The germline V gene has CDR1 LGHNA and CDR2 YSLEER. The CDR3 spells CASSLGLAGEDQETQYF. CDR3 nucleotide sequence: TGCGCCAGCAGCTTGGGACTAGCGGGGGAAGATCAAGAGACCCAGTACTTC.

This clonotype came up a few times. The gene calls are TRBV12-3 or TRBV12-4 and TRBJ1-3, with 8 bases matching TRBD1. This CDR3 spans 15 amino acids. V gave up 3 bases and J gave up 8 bases; unmatched junction bases: 9. CDR3 DNA: TGTGCCAGCAGTTTCTCCTATTCCAGGGGGCACACCATATATTTT. Translating gives CASSFSYSRGHTIYF.

The J gene is TRBJ2-5, the V gene TRBV6-5, with TRBD2 identical over 7 bases. The germline V gene encodes CDR1 MNHEY and CDR2 SVGAGI. Unmatched junction bases numbered 15, after V lost 0 bases and J lost 5 bases. CDR3 size: 18 residues. The CDR3 DNA follows: TGTGCCAGCAGTTACTCGAAGGTAGCGGGCACCTTAGGGGAGACCCAGTACTTC. Residues: CASSYSKVAGTLGETQYF.

This chain uses TRBV3-1 with TRBJ2-3, with 13 bases aligning to TRBD2. The germline gives CDR1 LGHDT, CDR2 YNNKEL (reference sequence). This CDR3 is built from 18 residues. Germline trimming cut 0 bases from V and 4 bases from J; bases unmatched to any gene: 7. CDR3 nucleotide sequence: TGTGCCAGCAGCCAAGATACGGGACTAGCGGGGTTCTCAGATACGCAGTATTTT. Residues: CASSQDTGLAGFSDTQYF.

This clonotype was counted a few times. The gene calls are TRBV28 and TRBJ1-4; the D gene is possibly TRBD1 (6 bases). From germline, CDR1 is MDHEN and CDR2 SYDVKM. The CDR3 consists of 13 residues. The V and J ends lost 10 bases and 7 bases respectively, with 16 bases between them. DNA of the CDR3: TGTGCCATCCAAGGGGGGTTTAGTGAAAAACTGTTTTTT. This translates into CAIQGGFSEKLFF.

This clonotype was counted between two and nine times. J is TRBJ1-1 and V is TRBV6-1, with D unclear. CDR3 length: 14 residues. CDR1 is MNHNS, CDR2 SASEGT, per germline. Trimming took off 0 bases at V and 4 bases at J, with 9 bases between the two ends. The CDR3 DNA is TGTGCCAGCAGTGAAGCGAGGGCAGCCACTGAAGCTTTCTTT. It encodes CASSEARAATEAFF.

The chain has TRBV5-1 and TRBJ2-3; TRBD2 matches at 7 bases. Germline values: CDR1 SGHRS, CDR2 YFSETQ. The length of the CDR3 is 16 residues. After removal of 4 bases from V and 1 base from J, the junction contained 9 bases not matched to a gene. In DNA form, the CDR3 reads TGCGCCAGCAGCGTAGGACGCGGGGGAGGCACAGATACGCAGTATTTT. This translates into CASSVGRGGGTDTQYF.

At least ten counts were recorded for this clonotype. The chain employs TRBV6-2 or TRBV6-3 and TRBJ2-7; D not resolved. This CDR3 comprises 13 residues. Trimming removed 10 bases from V and 6 bases from J, with 19 bases in between. CDR1 and CDR2 from the germline V gene are MNHEY and SVGEGT. Here the CDR3 reads CATSWSRWGEQYF. The DNA for the CDR3 is TGTGCCACCTCCTGGTCCCGCTGGGGCGAGCAGTACTTC.

This clonotype was seen more than once but under ten times. The CDR3 spells CASTPGTGNEKLFF. Written as DNA, the CDR3 is TGCGCCAGCACTCCCGGGACGGGAAATGAAAAACTGTTTTTT. V and J are TRBV5-1 and TRBJ1-4; tentative D call: TRBD1 (5 bases). The V end lost 6 bases, the J end lost 5 bases, and 14 bases lay between the germline ends. CDR1 is SGHRS, CDR2 YFSETQ, per germline. This CDR3 comprises 14 residues.

V and J are TRBV4-1 and TRBJ2-7, with D tentatively TRBD1 (5 bases). V dropped 5 bases and J dropped 6 bases, with 17 bases sitting between them. The CDR3 is 14 residues long. CDR1 is MGHRA and CDR2 is YSYEKL in the germline V gene. The CDR3 loop reads CASSSKNLRGEQYF. Here the CDR3 DNA reads TGCGCCAGCAGCTCCAAGAATTTAAGGGGCGAGCAGTACTTC.

The V and J genes are TRBV5-1 and TRBJ1-3; 7 bases line up with TRBD1. The CDR3 has 15 amino acids. Germline V lookup: CDR1 SGHRS, CDR2 YFSETQ. J gave up 2 bases and V 4 bases, and 6 bases lay outside the gene matches. CDR3 DNA: TGCGCCAGCAGCCAATACAGGGGAGCTGGAAACACCATATATTTT. It specifies CASSQYRGAGNTIYF.

This chain connects TRBV25-1 to TRBJ2-3; possible D gene TRBD1, 6 bases. The germline V and J ends were trimmed by 6 bases and 0 bases, with 10 bases remaining between them. This CDR3 is 14 amino acids long. Germline lookup yields CDR1 MGHDK and CDR2 SYGVNS. This CDR3 is CASRRGISTDTQYF. The CDR3 bases are TGTGCCAGCAGGAGGGGGATCAGCACAGATACGCAGTATTTT.

This clonotype has at least ten counts. This chain joins TRBV6-6 and TRBJ2-1; no clear D. V dropped 2 bases and J dropped 7 bases, with 12 bases sitting between them. From germline, CDR1 is MNHNY and CDR2 SVGAGI (reference sequence). CDR3 size: 14 residues. CDR3 loop: CASSYRPTSNEQFF. The CDR3 bases are TGTGCCAGCAGTTACCGGCCCACCTCTAATGAGCAGTTCTTC.

This clonotype showed up just a few times. This rearrangement joins TRBV6-6 to TRBJ2-7; TRBD1 might be the D (6 bases). Germline V gene data show CDR1 as MNHNY and CDR2 as SVGAGI (reference sequence). This CDR3 contains 13 residues. V lost 9 bases to trimming and J lost 6 bases, with 18 bases between them. In DNA, the CDR3 is TGTGCCAGTTTGGGGGCCCAGGGGATCGAGCAGTACTTC. This codes for CASLGAQGIEQYF.

This clonotype was detected many times. This rearrangement joins TRBV7-9 to TRBJ1-2; D gene ambiguous. The V and J ends lost 4 bases and 4 bases respectively, with 10 bases between them. The CDR3 sequence is 13 residues long. Germline values: CDR1 SEHNR, CDR2 FQNEAQ (reference sequence). CDR3 sequence: CASSYSPPYGYTF. The CDR3 bases are TGTGCCAGCAGCTACTCCCCACCCTATGGCTACACCTTC.

In its sample, this clonotype was seen many times. This chain uses TRBV20-1 with TRBJ2-3; TRBD1 matches 7 bases. This CDR3 has 14 residues. Looked up from germline, CDR1 is DFQATT and CDR2 is SNEGSKA (reference sequence). Losses at the gene ends were 6 bases for V and 5 bases for J; bases not matched to a gene: 11. CDR3 nucleotides: TGCAGTGCAACGGGACAGCCTCTAAGAGATACGCAGTATTTT. Its protein is CSATGQPLRDTQYF.

The chain recombines TRBV20-1 with TRBJ2-1, with D possibly being TRBD1 (5 bases). The length of the CDR3 is 10 residues. Germline-derived CDR1 and CDR2 are DFQATT and SNEGSKA (reference sequence). Trimming shortened V by 7 bases and J by 7 bases, and 8 bases separated the two germline ends. DNA for the CDR3: TGCAGTGGGGGCCTGAATGAGCAGTTCTTC. It codes for CSGGLNEQFF.

J is TRBJ2-1 and V is TRBV2, with TRBD1 matching over 9 bases. From germline, CDR1 is SNHLY and CDR2 FYNNEI. This CDR3 has 16 residues. Trimming removed 7 bases from V and 5 bases from J; junction bases left unmatched: 12. The CDR3 region has the DNA TGTGCCAGCATCCCGGGGGACAGGGCATTGAACAATGAGCAGTTCTTC. Protein: CASIPGDRALNNEQFF.